The rows below give T cell receptor beta chains drawn from one sample of a study of T-cell reconstitution after alpha-beta-depleted transplantation in children. TCRdb re-derived calls from the PCR reads in MiXCR, one entry per CDR3 protein. The sample has 700,000 or so distinct CDR3 sequences, around 12% seen once; the top ten hold around 0.8%. This specimen consisted of PBMCs, obtained before TCRalphabeta/CD19-depleted stem cell transplant. The receptors shown here come from a girl aged 2 to 9 with congenital amegakaryocytic thrombocytopenia, due to receive a stem cell transplant. Each CDR3 is given with its conserved first and last residue. A D gene is named only where the DNA matches it firmly. For some rows the clone size is stated as once, few or many, or as a class when expanded; others skip it.

D	size	V	J	CDR3	DNA
NA	many	TRBV20-1	TRBJ2-1	CSAPKKTSYNEQFF	TGCAGCGCCCCGAAGAAGACCTCCTACAATGAGCAGTTCTTC
NA	few	TRBV2	TRBJ2-7	CASRRGPNYEQYF	TGTGCCAGCAGACGGGGGCCTAACTACGAGCAGTACTTC
TRBD1	NA	TRBV14	TRBJ2-6	CASSQEKDRVVYGANVLTF	TGTGCCAGCAGCCAAGAAAAGGACAGGGTAGTCTATGGGGCCAACGTCCTGACTTTC
TRBD2	many	TRBV27	TRBJ2-7	CASSPLVAGVGEQYF	TGTGCCAGCAGTCCGTTAGTAGCGGGAGTGGGCGAGCAGTACTTC
NA	NA	TRBV12-3/TRBV12-4	TRBJ2-7	CASSAPDTYEQYF	TGTGCCAGCAGTGCTCCAGACACCTACGAGCAGTACTTC
TRBD2	many	TRBV29-1	TRBJ2-1	CSVEDRASGRNEQFF	TGCAGCGTTGAAGATAGGGCTAGCGGGCGCAATGAGCAGTTCTTC
TRBD1	many	TRBV27	TRBJ2-2	CASSPGQGGRDLFF	TGTGCCAGCAGTCCGGGACAGGGGGGTCGTGATTTGTTTTTT
NA	NA	TRBV6-1	TRBJ2-3	CASSLGVRGRGTDTQYF	TGTGCCAGCAGTCTTGGGGTGAGGGGCCGGGGCACAGATACGCAGTATTTT
NA	many	TRBV6-5	TRBJ2-7	CASSYRENYEQYF	TGTGCCAGCAGTTACCGGGAAAACTACGAGCAGTACTTC
TRBD1	once	TRBV12-3/TRBV12-4	TRBJ2-1	CASSFGDSPTYNEQFF	TGTGCCAGCAGTTTTGGGGACAGCCCGACCTACAATGAGCAGTTCTTC
TRBD2	NA	TRBV11-1	TRBJ2-1	CASSPRTSGRAPPSYNEQFF	TGTGCCAGCAGCCCGAGGACTAGCGGGAGGGCCCCACCCTCCTACAATGAGCAGTTCTTC
NA	many	TRBV29-1	TRBJ2-5	CSVRQVNQETQYF	TGCAGCGTGAGACAGGTGAACCAAGAGACCCAGTACTTC
TRBD1	many	TRBV7-6	TRBJ1-1	CASSSGTGEAFF	TGTGCCAGCAGCTCCGGGACAGGTGAAGCTTTCTTT
TRBD1	many	TRBV5-1	TRBJ2-7	CASSLDRDRGYEQYF	TGCGCCAGCAGCTTGGACAGGGACAGGGGCTACGAGCAGTACTTC
TRBD2	few	TRBV27	TRBJ2-7	CASSFVAGGYEQYF	TGTGCCAGCAGTTTCGTGGCGGGAGGCTACGAGCAGTACTTC